This TCR beta chain was observed in a study of post-analysis software for immune sequencing data. There are 16 residues in the CDR3. J gave up 9 bases and V 6 bases, and 11 bases lay outside the gene matches. Libraries were made from TCR beta cDNA, and they carried unique molecular identifiers. Via MiXCR, TCRdb re-called the PCR reads, giving one row per CDR3 protein. The table shows fewer than 850,000 distinct CDR3 sequences, with about 27% occurring only once. Study-wide results and caveats: Those with multiple sclerosis, the patient group, showed significantly lower normalized Chao1 diversity than controls. Roughly 5 TRBV segments, including TRBV5-6, TRBV5-1 and TRBV20-1, were more frequent in patients than controls.

In its sample, this clonotype was seen a few times. Its target is unknown. This clonotype originated in a girl aged 10-17 years with multiple sclerosis. J is TRBJ1-6 and V is TRBV12-3 or TRBV12-4, with 10 bases matching TRBD1. Sequencing was carried out using blood. This chain's CDR3 is CASRPGGTGVTSPLHF. The CDR3 DNA is TGTGCCAGCAGACCAGGTGGGACAGGGGTTACTTCACCCCTCCACTTT.